The clone carrying this TCR delta chain was picked up many times. Its antigen remains unknown. TCRdb used CATT to re-call clones from the multiplex PCR reads. This sample has 80,000 to 95,000 delta-chain clones; around 1.4% occur once, and the top ten carry roughly 9.5%. This entry belongs to a study of γδ T cells in repeated Plasmodium falciparum infection. Overall study: Each infection was followed by sampling at 21 days, plus baseline and some pre-infection draws. Malian repertoires were sampled cross-sectionally without transmission and longitudinally through febrile malaria. Study observations and caveats: Repeated controlled infections reportedly drove waves of new clonotype selection in Vdelta2-negative, mostly Vdelta1+, gammadelta repertoires. Donors in Mali lived in a small rural village, largely one ethnic group.

Bulk repertoires came from Vgamma9/Vdelta2+ or Vdelta2-negative gammadelta T cells flow-sorted from PBMC. V gave up 5 bases and J gave up 2 bases; unmatched junction bases: 11. Germline CDR1 TSWWSYY, CDR2 QGS. The length of the CDR3 is 16 residues. V gene TRDV1 combines with J gene TRDJ1; TRDD2 agrees at 7 bases. The sequence was obtained from a pool of human donors (malaria-infected and uninfected, not separated). Sequenced: gamma-delta T cells from blood. CDR3: CALGILPPKGTDKLIF. CDR3 coding DNA: TGTGCTCTTGGGATCCTTCCTCCCAAGGGTACCGATAAACTCATCTTT.